These 21 T cell receptor beta chains were all obtained from the same sample, sequenced in a study of T cells expressing NK-cell markers. TCRdb processed the 5' RACE reads again and assigns one entry to each CDR3 protein, with no DNA. In total, the table holds approximately 380,000 distinct CDR3 sequences. Sample: blood T cells: a sorted CD56 or NKG2C T cell subset, CD4+ or CD8+ T cells, or bulk PBMC T cells (not recorded which). The receptors were gathered from a man aged 18 to 69 in good health.

The V call is TRBV10-3, the J call TRBJ2-3. The CDR3 is 13 amino acids. CDR1 and CDR2 (germline): ENHRY, SYGVKD. This CDR3 is CAIGVTAYDTQYF.

The chain couples TRBV11-1 to TRBJ2-6; TCRdb names TRBD1, which stays unverified in the absence of DNA. This CDR3 is built from 19 residues. Germline V CDR1 and CDR2: SGHAT, FQDESV (reference sequence). The CDR3: CASSLAGRGSFSGANVLTF.

This chain joins TRBV6-1 and TRBJ2-2; there is no DNA to check the TCRdb D call of TRBD1. The CDR3 runs 15 residues. The germline CDR1 and CDR2 sequences are MNHNS and SASEGT. Here the CDR3 reads CASRGQGHLSGELFF.

CDR3 amino acids: CASSLRGTNNYGYTF. The chain carries TRBV11-2 and TRBJ1-2; TCRdb proposes TRBD1, but this gene call is untestable without DNA. The CDR3 runs to 15 residues. The germline CDR1 and CDR2 sequences are SGHAT and FQNNGV.

The CDR3 sequence: CASGLGQGHYEQYF. The chain links TRBV12-5 to TRBJ2-7; TCRdb picks TRBD1, but there is no DNA to check that call. This CDR3 has 14 amino acids. CDR1 is LGHNT, CDR2 FRNRAP, per germline.

The chain carries TRBV6-2 or TRBV6-3 and TRBJ2-1; TCRdb's assignment of TRBD1 cannot be checked, as there is no DNA. The germline V gene encodes CDR1 MNHEY and CDR2 SVGEGT. The CDR3 has 14 amino acids. The CDR3 region is CASSPRQTTSEQFF.

The chain combines TRBV10-2 with TRBJ2-3; TCRdb indicates TRBD2, and absent DNA this call remains unverified. Germline CDR1 WSHSY, CDR2 SAAADI. The CDR3 spans 15 residues. This CDR3 is CASSSGGGGTDTQYF.

This chain joins TRBV5-1 and TRBJ2-4; with no DNA, the TCRdb D assignment of TRBD2 cannot be verified. The length of the CDR3 is 19 residues. The V gene's germline CDR1 is SGHRS and CDR2 YFSETQ. Here the CDR3 reads CASSSPPGLAGGAKNIQYF.

The J gene is TRBJ2-7, the V gene TRBV18; TCRdb's D call of TRBD1 is untestable without DNA. Germline V gene lookup returns CDR1 KGHSH and CDR2 LQKENI. This CDR3 comprises 15 residues. Here the CDR3 reads CASSLAGTASYEQYF.

The CDR3 reads CASSASGSTDTQYF. The rearrangement uses TRBV19 and TRBJ2-3; TCRdb's assignment of TRBD1 cannot be checked, as there is no DNA. The germline CDR1 and CDR2 sequences are LNHDA and SQIVND (reference sequence). The CDR3 is 14 amino acids.

The chain employs TRBV27 and TRBJ2-5; TCRdb's assignment of TRBD1 cannot be checked, as there is no DNA. This CDR3 comprises 14 residues. Germline V gene lookup returns CDR1 MNHEY and CDR2 SMNVEV (reference sequence). Here the CDR3 reads CASSSAGGGETQYF.

V usage is TRBV12-3 or TRBV12-4 and J usage is TRBJ1-1; the TRBD1 assignment by TCRdb is unverifiable without DNA. The CDR3 runs 16 residues. CDR3: CASSPPPRGVNTEAFF.

V gene TRBV4-2 combines with J gene TRBJ2-2; no DNA is available, so the TRBD2 call from TCRdb remains unchecked. The germline V gene encodes CDR1 LGHNA and CDR2 YNFKEQ. This CDR3 is 16 amino acids long. CDR3 protein: CASSQRLAGSAGELFF.

The chain joins TRBV11-2 to TRBJ2-7; TCRdb's D call of TRBD2 is untestable without DNA. From germline, CDR1 is SGHAT and CDR2 FQNNGV. The CDR3 consists of 16 residues. The chain's CDR3 is CASSLDSAGLTYEQYF.

This chain links TRBV6-1 with TRBJ2-1; TCRdb designates TRBD1, a call that cannot be tested without DNA. This CDR3 contains 16 residues. Germline CDR1 is MNHNS and CDR2 is SASEGT. The CDR3: CASSAFPGSSYNEQFF.

The chain carries TRBV23-1 and TRBJ2-7; the D gene TCRdb calls, TRBD1, cannot be checked with no DNA. TRBV23-1 is marked as an open reading frame, function uncertain. The CDR3 is made up of 12 amino acids. The CDR3 reads CASPRTGEEQYF.

The chain joins TRBV2 to TRBJ1-3. This CDR3 contains 14 residues. The germline V gene has CDR1 SNHLY and CDR2 FYNNEI. CDR3 region: CASKKGESGNTIYF.

The J gene is TRBJ2-5, the V gene TRBV12-5. CDR1 is LGHNT and CDR2 is FRNRAP in the germline V gene. The CDR3 contains 11 residues. CDR3 sequence: CASGTRETQYF.

The chain uses TRBV12-3 or TRBV12-4 and TRBJ2-7. The CDR3 has 14 amino acids. This chain's CDR3 is CASSLGFTSYEQYF.

This sequence joins TRBV6-1 and TRBJ2-7; the D gene TCRdb calls, TRBD1, cannot be checked with no DNA. This CDR3 spans 14 amino acids. Germline CDR1 MNHNS, CDR2 SASEGT. The CDR3 sequence is CASDPGQGLYEQYF.

The chain's CDR3 is CASSPGTGRWRAYEQYF. The chain employs TRBV7-8 and TRBJ2-7; TCRdb designates TRBD1, a call that cannot be tested without DNA. Germline CDR1 reads SGHVS; CDR2 reads FQNEAQ. CDR3 length: 17 amino acids.